The 32 T cell receptor beta chains in this list originate from one sample, sequenced in a study of CD8 T cells in Susac syndrome. cDNA came from about 0.5 to 1 ug RNA primed by random hexamers. TCRdb used MiXCR to reprocess the immunoSEQ multiplex PCR reads, holding one entry per CDR3 protein. The sample has a few hundred thousand distinct CDR3 sequences; roughly 81% are singletons. Sequenced: CD8+ T cells from PBMCs. The receptors originated from a human donor with multiple sclerosis.

The chain uses TRBV7-9 and TRBJ2-3; 7 positions match TRBD1. The CDR3 totals 19 residues. Germline assignment: CDR1 SEHNR and CDR2 FQNEAQ (reference sequence). After removal of 4 bases from V and 1 base from J, the junction contained 17 bases not matched to a gene. The DNA for the CDR3 is TGTGCCAGCAGCTCTCCCGGGACAGTGACCTTCCCAGGCACAGATACGCAGTATTTT. Its protein product is CASSSPGTVTFPGTDTQYF. Drawing the rest from reference TRBV7-9 and TRBJ2-3, the complete variable domain is DTGVSQNPRHKITKRGQNVTFRCDPISEHNRLYWYRQTLGQGPEFLTYFQNEAQLEKSRLLSDRFSAERPKGSFSTLEIQRTEQGDSAMYLCASSSPGTVTFPGTDTQYFGPGTRLTVL.

The gene calls are TRBV20-1 and TRBJ2-1; 13 bases are shared with TRBD2. Germline V gene lookup returns CDR1 DFQATT and CDR2 SNEGSKA (reference sequence). The CDR3 is 17 amino acids. Trimming at V came to 6 bases and at J to 5 bases, leaving 13 bases not matched to a gene. The CDR3 nucleotides read TGCAGTGCCGCTACTAGCGGGAGGGCCCTCAGGCACAATGAGCAGTTCTTC. Translated: CSAATSGRALRHNEQFF.

The chain couples TRBV19 to TRBJ1-1, with a possible D match to TRBD1 (6 bases). The CDR3 is 13 amino acids. V lost 8 bases, J lost 5 bases, and 15 bases lay in between. Per the germline V gene, CDR1 is LNHDA and CDR2 is SQIVND (reference sequence). In DNA, the CDR3 is TGTGCCAGTTCGGATACAGGGAGGACTGAAGCTTTCTTT. Translating gives CASSDTGRTEAFF.

The chain has TRBV28 and TRBJ2-2; 7 bases fit TRBD2. V was pared by 4 bases and J by 1 base, with 9 bases of the junction left unmatched. Germline V gene lookup returns CDR1 MDHEN and CDR2 SYDVKM. CDR3 size: 17 residues. This chain's CDR3 is CASSSVVTSENTGELFF. CDR3 sequence (DNA): TGTGCCAGCAGTTCGGTAGTAACTAGCGAGAACACCGGGGAGCTGTTTTTT.

This chain connects TRBV29-1 to TRBJ2-1; 8 bases align to TRBD2. Germline trimming cut 8 bases from V and 6 bases from J; bases unmatched to any gene: 9. Germline CDR1 and CDR2: SQVTM and ANQGSEA. The CDR3 has 13 residues. The CDR3 nucleotides read TGCAGCCCCCGGGGGGGGAATCGCAATGAGCAGTTCTTC. The encoded protein is CSPRGGNRNEQFF.

J is TRBJ2-1 and V is TRBV5-5; TRBD2 might be the D (5 bases). Per the germline V gene, CDR1 is SGHKS and CDR2 is YYEKEE (reference sequence). This CDR3 is built from 13 residues. V was cut by 2 bases and J by 10 bases, with 13 bases left in between. The CDR3 sequence: CASSFSPGSEQFF. The CDR3 nucleotides read TGTGCCAGCAGCTTTTCCCCGGGAAGCGAGCAGTTCTTC.

CDR3: CASTGLEEDTGELFF. DNA for the CDR3: TGTGCCAGCACTGGTCTGGAGGAGGACACCGGGGAGCTGTTTTTT. This chain links TRBV27 with TRBJ2-2; TRBD2 is a possible D gene (5 bases). This CDR3 spans 15 amino acids. Per germline, CDR1 MNHEY and CDR2 SMNVEV (reference sequence). V shed 7 bases and J shed 3 bases, with 15 bases lying between them.

J is TRBJ2-5 and V is TRBV27; possibly TRBD1 for D (5 bases). With 3 bases removed from V and 1 base from J, the gap between germline ends came to 15 bases. Germline V gene data show CDR1 as MNHEY and CDR2 as SMNVEV (reference sequence). This CDR3 region has 16 residues. The CDR3 DNA is TGTGCCAGCAGTTTGAAAAGGACAACTCCCCAAGAGACCCAGTACTTC. It specifies CASSLKRTTPQETQYF.

V gene TRBV5-1 combines with J gene TRBJ2-1, with 7 bases that match TRBD2. CDR1 SGHRS and CDR2 YFSETQ come from the germline V gene. The V gene end was trimmed by 0 bases and the J gene end by 0 bases; junction bases not matched to a gene: 6. The CDR3 sequence is 17 residues long. The CDR3 bases are TGCGCCAGCAGCTTGGACCTACTAGCGATCTCCTACAATGAGCAGTTCTTC. Its protein product is CASSLDLLAISYNEQFF.

V usage is TRBV7-8 and J usage is TRBJ2-3; D unclear. V was pared by 2 bases and J by 3 bases, with 6 bases between. The germline V gene encodes CDR1 SGHVS and CDR2 FQNEAQ. The CDR3 has 13 amino acids. CDR3 in amino acids: CASSLTQTDTQYF. The CDR3 coding sequence is TGTGCCAGCAGCTTAACCCAAACAGATACGCAGTATTTT.

To note about this clonotype: Germline and junction disagree at one end, which may indicate a read error. This chain links TRBV7-7 with TRBJ1-5; 7 bases are shared with TRBD1. Germline V lookup: CDR1 SSHAT, CDR2 FNYEAQ (reference sequence). CDR3 length equals 18 residues. As DNA, the CDR3 is TGTGCTAGCACCTTACGACAGGGAGAGAATTCGCATAATCAGCCCCAGCATTTT. Translation gives CASTLRQGENSHNQPQHF. The full variable domain, rest sourced from reference TRBV7-7 and TRBJ1-5, is GAGVSQSPRYKVTKRGQDVTLRCDPISSHATLYWYQQALGQGPEFLTYFNYEAQPDKSGLPSDRFSAERPEGSISTLTIQRTEQRDSAMYRCASTLRQGENSHNQPQHFGDGTRLSIL.

This clonotype is a singleton in its sample. V gene TRBV7-9 combines with J gene TRBJ2-4; TRBD2 agrees at 9 bases. CDR3 length: 16 residues. The germline V gene encodes CDR1 SEHNR and CDR2 FQNEAQ (reference sequence). J was trimmed by 3 bases and V by 2 bases; bases with no gene match: 5. Here the CDR3 DNA reads TGTGCCAGCAGCTTAACTAGCGGGCGACTCAAAAACATTCAGTACTTC. Amino acids: CASSLTSGRLKNIQYF.

The chain has TRBV27 and TRBJ2-7, with D maybe TRBD1 (6 bases). The V end lost 6 bases, the J end lost 6 bases, and 18 bases lay between the germline ends. Per the germline V gene, CDR1 is MNHEY and CDR2 is SMNVEV (reference sequence). This CDR3 is 14 amino acids long. The chain's CDR3 is CASRPVGGFPEQYF. CDR3 bases: TGTGCCAGCAGACCCGTTGGGGGCTTTCCCGAGCAGTACTTC.

V usage is TRBV27 and J usage is TRBJ1-2; a possible D gene is TRBD1 (5 bases). The CDR3 runs to 14 residues. Germline-derived CDR1 and CDR2 are MNHEY and SMNVEV (reference sequence). V was trimmed by 2 bases and J by 8 bases, leaving 15 bases between them. CDR3 DNA sequence: TGTGCCAGCAGTTTACGCCGGGGCGGGGAAGGCTACACCTTC. Its protein product is CASSLRRGGEGYTF.

The CDR3 loop reads CASSSGGADTQYF. In DNA form, the CDR3 reads TGTGCCAGCAGCTCTGGGGGAGCAGATACGCAGTATTTT. J is TRBJ2-3 and V is TRBV6-6; D tentatively reads TRBD1 or TRBD2 (5 bases each). This CDR3 contains 13 residues. V shed 6 bases and J shed 4 bases, with 11 bases lying between them. The germline V gene encodes CDR1 MNHNY and CDR2 SVGAGI (reference sequence).

The V gene is TRBV27, the J gene TRBJ2-7; the D is unclear. Germline loops: CDR1 MNHEY, CDR2 SMNVEV (reference sequence). The CDR3 extends over 14 amino acids. V lost 2 bases and J lost 1, with 9 bases in between. The CDR3 here is CASSLGRRSYEQYF. In nucleotides, the CDR3 is TGTGCCAGCAGTTTAGGCCGGCGTTCCTACGAGCAGTACTTC.

This chain connects TRBV24-1 to TRBJ2-2; no reliable D call. CDR3 length: 15 amino acids. Germline CDR1 is KGHDR and CDR2 is SFDVKD. Between the trimmed V and J ends, which lost 7 bases and 3 bases, there was a span of 14 bases. The CDR3 DNA is TGTGCCACCAGCTCGGGTCGAACGGACACCGGGGAGCTGTTTTTT. This sequence encodes CATSSGRTDTGELFF.

The CDR3 loop is CSVVWPRDRVNYEQYF. The CDR3 bases are TGCAGCGTTGTTTGGCCCCGGGACAGGGTAAACTACGAGCAGTACTTC. The rearrangement links TRBV29-1 to TRBJ2-7, with 9 bases aligning to TRBD1. Germline assignment: CDR1 SQVTM and CDR2 ANQGSEA. Trimming at V came to 4 bases and at J to 3 bases, leaving 13 bases not matched to a gene. This CDR3 is built from 16 residues.

The rearrangement joins TRBV29-1 to TRBJ1-1, with 7 bases aligning to TRBD1. After removal of 4 bases from V and 2 bases from J, the junction contained 16 bases not matched to a gene. The CDR3 loop spans 17 amino acids. Germline CDR1 and CDR2: SQVTM and ANQGSEA. CDR3 in amino acids: CSVVAYLPGQLNTEAFF. CDR3 in DNA: TGCAGCGTTGTCGCGTATCTTCCGGGACAGCTTAACACTGAAGCTTTCTTT.

The DNA of the CDR3 is TGTGCCAGCAGTTTCACCACAGCGGACCAGCCCCAGCATTTT. Translation: CASSFTTADQPQHF. This chain connects TRBV28 to TRBJ1-5; D ambiguous. CDR1 is MDHEN, CDR2 SYDVKM, per germline. This CDR3 comprises 14 residues. The ends were cut back, 3 bases at V and 7 bases at J, with 13 bases in the middle.

The gene calls are TRBV20-1 and TRBJ2-1, with 10 bases lining up with TRBD1. The CDR3 consists of 13 residues. Germline CDR1 reads DFQATT; CDR2 reads SNEGSKA (reference sequence). V was clipped by 6 bases and J by 8 bases; unmatched bases: 7. The CDR3 bases are TGCAGTGCCCGCGGGGACAGGGGCCATGAGCAGTTCTTC. It is translated as CSARGDRGHEQFF.

The rearrangement joins TRBV23-1 to TRBJ2-7; D gene unclear. TRBV23-1 belongs to the ORF category, with a function that is uncertain. V lost 2 bases to trimming and J lost 3 bases, with 11 bases between them. This CDR3 has 14 amino acids. CDR3 region: CASSQETESYEQYF. In DNA form, the CDR3 reads TGCGCCAGCAGTCAAGAGACGGAAAGCTACGAGCAGTACTTC.

The rearrangement links TRBV2 to TRBJ1-3; D unclear. V dropped 3 bases and J dropped 2 bases, with 11 bases sitting between them. CDR3 length equals 15 residues. Germline V gene data show CDR1 as SNHLY and CDR2 as FYNNEI. The CDR3 sequence is CASSDEGGTGNTIYF. The CDR3 DNA follows: TGTGCCAGCAGTGATGAGGGAGGGACTGGAAACACCATATATTTT.

V usage is TRBV30 and J usage is TRBJ2-1; 10 bases are shared with TRBD2. CDR1 GTSNPN and CDR2 SVGIG come from the germline V gene (reference sequence). J lost 7 bases, V lost 8 bases, and 20 bases had no gene match. The CDR3 totals 17 residues. CDR3 protein: CAQWSVASGRRGNEQFF. The CDR3 nucleotides are TGTGCCCAATGGAGTGTAGCTAGCGGGAGAAGAGGAAATGAGCAGTTCTTC.

This clonotype was detected only once. Mismatch with germline at one junction end may stem from a read error. The gene calls are TRBV12-5 and TRBJ2-1; tentatively, D is TRBD2 (6 bases). CDR3 size: 15 residues. CDR1 LGHNT and CDR2 FRNRAP come from the germline V gene. CDR3 bases: TGTGCTAGTGGCTTGGACCCCCCCCGGGGGAATGAGCAGTTCTTC. It is translated as CASGLDPPRGNEQFF. The full variable domain, with the rest looked up from reference TRBV12-5 and TRBJ2-1, is DARVTQTPRHKVTEMGQEVTMRCQPILGHNTVFWYRQTMMQGLELLAYFRNRAPLDDSGMPKDRFSAEMPDATLATLKIQPSEPRDSAVYFCASGLDPPRGNEQFFGPGTRLTVL.

This chain links TRBV7-3 with TRBJ2-3; D uncertain. CDR1 is SGHTA and CDR2 is FQGTGA in the germline V gene. The CDR3 covers 15 residues. The V and J ends lost 0 bases and 2 bases respectively, with 9 bases between them. The CDR3 nucleotides are TGTGCCAGCAGCTTAACGTTGAGGCCCACAGATACGCAGTATTTT. Its protein product is CASSLTLRPTDTQYF.

The chain links TRBV19 to TRBJ1-1, with a possible D match to TRBD1 (5 bases). Germline CDR1 reads LNHDA; CDR2 reads SQIVND (reference sequence). V lost 3 bases to trimming and J lost 4 bases, with 15 bases between them. The CDR3 extends over 15 amino acids. CDR3 sequence (DNA): TGTGCCAGTAGTATCCAGGGTTGGGCTGGCACTGAAGCTTTCTTT. Its translation is CASSIQGWAGTEAFF.

The V call is TRBV20-1, the J call TRBJ2-3; possibly TRBD2 for D (5 bases). The CDR3 has 15 amino acids. V was trimmed by 0 bases and J by 4 bases, leaving 14 bases between them. The germline CDR1 and CDR2 sequences are DFQATT and SNEGSKA (reference sequence). Written as DNA, the CDR3 is TGCAGTGCTAGAGAGACGGCCTGGGAGCCAGATACGCAGTATTTT. Its translation: CSARETAWEPDTQYF.

This clonotype was seen a handful of times. This chain connects TRBV19 to TRBJ2-1; 10 nucleotides agree with TRBD2. J gave up 8 bases and V 1 base, and 8 bases lay outside the gene matches. Germline CDR1 LNHDA, CDR2 SQIVND (reference sequence). CDR3 length equals 16 residues. The CDR3 region has the DNA TGTGCCAGTAGTATAGCTGCTAGCGGGAGTATCTATGAGCAGTTCTTC. It yields the protein CASSIAASGSIYEQFF.

V gene TRBV15 combines with J gene TRBJ2-7; 10 nucleotides match TRBD2. The junction had 6 bases not matched to a gene; V was cut back by 6 bases and J by 4 bases. The CDR3 extends over 14 amino acids. Per the germline V gene, CDR1 is LNHNV and CDR2 is YYDKDF (reference sequence). The CDR3 DNA is TGTGCCACCAGGCTAGCGGGAGATATTTACGAGCAGTACTTC. Its translation: CATRLAGDIYEQYF.

This clonotype was picked up one time. The chain employs TRBV19 and TRBJ2-2, with TRBD1 identical over 11 bases. This CDR3 is 14 amino acids long. The germline gives CDR1 LNHDA, CDR2 SQIVND (reference sequence). J gave up 5 bases and V 9 bases, and 5 bases lay outside the gene matches. The DNA of the CDR3 is TGTGCCAGCCATCGGGACAGGGGGACCGGGGAGCTGTTTTTT. Amino acid sequence: CASHRDRGTGELFF.

The chain employs TRBV27 and TRBJ2-7, with TRBD1 matching 9 bases. CDR3 length equals 13 residues. Looked up from germline, CDR1 is MNHEY and CDR2 is SMNVEV (reference sequence). The junction had 4 bases not matched to a gene; V was cut back by 4 bases and J by 6 bases. The CDR3 is CASSWTGVGEQYF. CDR3 bases: TGTGCCAGCAGTTGGACAGGGGTGGGCGAGCAGTACTTC.